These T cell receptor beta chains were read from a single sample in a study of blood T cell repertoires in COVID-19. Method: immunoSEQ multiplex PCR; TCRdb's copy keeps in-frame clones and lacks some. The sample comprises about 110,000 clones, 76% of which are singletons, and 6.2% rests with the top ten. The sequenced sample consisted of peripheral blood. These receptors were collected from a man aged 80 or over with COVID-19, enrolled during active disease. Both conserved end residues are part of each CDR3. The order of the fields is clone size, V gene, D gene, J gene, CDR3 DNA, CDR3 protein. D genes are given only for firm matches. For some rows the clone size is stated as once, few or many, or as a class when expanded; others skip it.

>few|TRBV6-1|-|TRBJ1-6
TGTGCCAGCAGTGAAGGGCCGGGGGATAGTTCACCCCTCCACTTT
CASSEGPGDSSPLHF
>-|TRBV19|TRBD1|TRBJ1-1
TGTGCCAGTACCCTCGACAGGGGACAGAACACTGAAGCTTTCTTT
CASTLDRGQNTEAFF
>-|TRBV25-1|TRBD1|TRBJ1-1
TGTGCCAGCAGCTACAGGGGTTCGGAAGCTTTCTTT
CASSYRGSEAFF
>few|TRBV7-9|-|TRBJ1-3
TGTGCCAGCAGCTTAAGAGGATCTGGAAACACCATATATTTT
CASSLRGSGNTIYF
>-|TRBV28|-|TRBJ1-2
TGTGCCAGCACTACAGGGCCAGCTAACTATGGCTACACCTTC
CASTTGPANYGYTF
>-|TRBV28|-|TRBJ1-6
TGTGCCAGCAGTTCGGTCCCTCAGGGGTTTCGGAATTCACCCCTCCACTTT
CASSSVPQGFRNSPLHF
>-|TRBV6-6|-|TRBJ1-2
TGTGCCAGCAGTTACGCCGGAGATGGCTACACCTTC
CASSYAGDGYTF
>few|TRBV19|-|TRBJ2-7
TGTGCCAGTAGTTTGTCGAGGTCCTACGAGCAGTACTTC
CASSLSRSYEQYF
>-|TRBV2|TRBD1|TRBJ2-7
TGTGCCAGCGAGGGACAGGGTAGATACGAGCAGTACTTC
CASEGQGRYEQYF
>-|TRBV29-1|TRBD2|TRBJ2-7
TGCAGCGTCGGGTGGCTAGCGGGAGAGGAGCAGTACTTC
CSVGWLAGEEQYF
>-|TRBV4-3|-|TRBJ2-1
TGCGCCAGCAGCCAAGGGGGGGAGGTAGATGAGCAGTTCTTC
CASSQGGEVDEQFF
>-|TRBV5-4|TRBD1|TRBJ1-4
TGTGCCAGCAGCCGGACGAGGGACAGCCGAGAAAAACTGTTTTTT
CASSRTRDSREKLFF
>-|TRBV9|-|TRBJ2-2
TGTGCCAGCAGCGTAGAAACCCCAGGGACTGAGGACACCGGGGAGCTGTTTTTT
CASSVETPGTEDTGELFF
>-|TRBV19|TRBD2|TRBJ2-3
TGTGCCAGCAGTGGGACTAGCTCAGATACGCAGTATTTT
CASSGTSSDTQYF
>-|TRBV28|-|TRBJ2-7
TGTGCCAGCAGACACCGGGCGGGAATCCACGAGCAGTACTTC
CASRHRAGIHEQYF
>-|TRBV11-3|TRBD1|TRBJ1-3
TGTGCCAGCAGCATGGGACAGGGAAGCTCTGGAAACACCATATATTTT
CASSMGQGSSGNTIYF
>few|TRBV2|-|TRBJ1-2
TGTGCCAGCAGTGCGACAGATAACTATGGCTACACCTTC
CASSATDNYGYTF
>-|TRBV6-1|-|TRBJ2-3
TGTGCCAGCAGTGAACCCTATCTAGAGGAGGCGACAGATACGCAGTATTTT
CASSEPYLEEATDTQYF
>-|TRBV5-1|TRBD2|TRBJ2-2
TGCGCCAGCAGCTTGCTAAGTTCTAGCGGAGGATCCGGGGAGCTGTTTTTT
CASSLLSSSGGSGELFF
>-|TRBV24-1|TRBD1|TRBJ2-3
TGTGCCACCAGTGATCTCGGGGACAGCCCCCACACAGATACGCAGTATTTT
CATSDLGDSPHTDTQYF
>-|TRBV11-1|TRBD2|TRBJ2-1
TGTGCCAGCAGCTTAGCTGGCGGGAGAGCTGAGCAGTTCTTC
CASSLAGGRAEQFF
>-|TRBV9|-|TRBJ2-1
TGTGCCAGCAGCGTAGGGGGCGGCTCCTACAATGAGCAGTTCTTC
CASSVGGGSYNEQFF
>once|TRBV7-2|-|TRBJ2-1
TGTGCCAGCAGCTTAGCCCTACAGGGGGGGATCGATGAGCAGTTCTTC
CASSLALQGGIDEQFF
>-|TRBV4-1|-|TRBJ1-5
TGCGCCAGCAGCCAAGAGTGGGGGGGCAATCAGCCCCAGCATTTT
CASSQEWGGNQPQHF
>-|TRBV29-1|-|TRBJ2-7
TGCAGCGTGTCCCGGGAACTGCGCCACGAGCAGTACTTC
CSVSRELRHEQYF
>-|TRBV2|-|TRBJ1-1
TGTGCCACTAAACTAGGGACATCTAACACTGAAGCTTTCTTT
CATKLGTSNTEAFF
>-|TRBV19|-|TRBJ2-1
TGTGCCAGTAGGACCGGGAAACCGGGCGTCAGAACTTCCTACAATGAGCAGTTCTTC
CASRTGKPGVRTSYNEQFF
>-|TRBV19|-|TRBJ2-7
TGTGCCAGTAGATCTATCACAGGGTTCGGGGAGCAGTACTTC
CASRSITGFGEQYF
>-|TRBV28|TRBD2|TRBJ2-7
TGTGCCAGCAGTATTCTAGCGGGAGCCCCTAGCTCCTACGAGCAGTACTTC
CASSILAGAPSSYEQYF
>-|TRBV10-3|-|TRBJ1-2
TGTGCCATCAGTGACTCCGGTGGGCCCGACTATGGCTACACCTTC
CAISDSGGPDYGYTF
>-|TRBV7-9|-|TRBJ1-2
TGTGCCAGCAGCTTAGTCGGGAACTATGGCTACACCTTC
CASSLVGNYGYTF
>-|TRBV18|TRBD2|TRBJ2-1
TGTGCCAGCTCACCACGACTAGCGGGATCCAACAATGAGCAGTTCTTC
CASSPRLAGSNNEQFF
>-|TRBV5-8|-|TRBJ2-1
TGTGCCAGCAGCTTGCTGACAGTTAACAATGAGCAGTTCTTC
CASSLLTVNNEQFF
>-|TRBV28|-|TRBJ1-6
TGTGCCAGCAATCTGGGTCCGGGACAAGTCCCGAATTCACCCCTCCACTTT
CASNLGPGQVPNSPLHF
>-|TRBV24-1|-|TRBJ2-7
TGTGCCACCAGTGATCTGGACTACTGTTCGCCCACCTACGAGCAGTACTTC
CATSDLDYCSPTYEQYF
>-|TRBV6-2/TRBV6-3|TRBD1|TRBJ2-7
TGTGCCAGCAGTTACGAGGGGGCCCCCCACTACGAGCAGTACTTC
CASSYEGAPHYEQYF
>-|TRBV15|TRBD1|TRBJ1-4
TGTGCCACCAGCGGCGACAGGGGGCTACTGAAAAAACTGTTTTTT
CATSGDRGLLKKLFF
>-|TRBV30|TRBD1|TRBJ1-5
TGTGCCTGGAGTGTAGGACGCAGGGGGCGTCGGAGCAATCAGCCCCAGCATTTT
CAWSVGRRGRRSNQPQHF
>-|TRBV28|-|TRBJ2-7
TGTGCCAGCAGCCCTGGGGGCAGGGCCTACGAGCAGTACTTC
CASSPGGRAYEQYF
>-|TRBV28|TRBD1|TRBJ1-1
TGTGCCAGTCAACCCAGGGGGCGCGGGGCGGGCACTGAAGCTTTCTTT
CASQPRGRGAGTEAFF
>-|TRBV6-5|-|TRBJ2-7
TGTGCCAGCAGCGGGACCTACGAGCAGTACTTC
CASSGTYEQYF
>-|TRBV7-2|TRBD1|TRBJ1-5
TGTGCCACGAATATAGGGACAGGGGGATATCAGCCCCAGCATTTT
CATNIGTGGYQPQHF
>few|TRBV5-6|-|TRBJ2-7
TGTGCCAGCAGCTTGGACAGGAGCTACGAGCAGTACTTC
CASSLDRSYEQYF
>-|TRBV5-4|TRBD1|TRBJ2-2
TGTGCCAGCAGTTCCGGGACAGGGTACCCCACCGGGGAGCTGTTTTTT
CASSSGTGYPTGELFF
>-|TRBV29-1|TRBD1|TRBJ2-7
TGCAGCTTGAGGACAGGGGGCCACGAGCAGTACTTC
CSLRTGGHEQYF
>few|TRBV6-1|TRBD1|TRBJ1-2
TGTGCCAGCAGTGAGAGGGGGACAGGGCATGGCTACACCTTC
CASSERGTGHGYTF